One and the same sample provided the 9 T cell receptor beta chains below, sequenced in a study of beta chain features in type 1 diabetes. All of the isolated RNA was reverse transcribed, so expressed TCRB transcripts were sequenced. The data were produced by immunoSEQ multiplex PCR, yet TCRdb's version contains in-frame clones alone and is incomplete. The sample has some 640,000 clones; around 15% are singletons. Study-wide results and caveats: Patients with Type 1 diabetes showed moderately but significantly shorter TCRB CDR3s in all four CD4+ subsets.

Their antigen targets remain unknown. Sequencing used naive CD4+ T cells from blood. The origin of the receptors is a man between 18 and 29 years old with type 1 diabetes.

In its sample, this clone was seen once. The V call is TRBV4-1, the J call TRBJ1-2, with TRBD1 matching 8 bases. After removal of 7 bases from V and 0 bases from J, the junction contained 13 bases not matched to a gene. The CDR3 length is 17 residues. Germline V lookup: CDR1 MGHRA, CDR2 YSYEKL. The CDR3 DNA follows: TGCGCCAGCAAGGTAACCAGGGGGCCGTTTACTAACTATGGCTACACCTTC. It codes for CASKVTRGPFTNYGYTF.

This chain uses TRBV9 with TRBJ1-2; 7 bases fit TRBD1. V shed 0 bases, J shed 8 bases, and the junction held 13 bases outside the gene matches. This CDR3 comprises 16 residues. Germline V lookup: CDR1 SGDLS, CDR2 YYNGEE. CDR3: CASSVVSTGAIEGYTF. The CDR3 DNA reads TGTGCCAGCAGCGTAGTCAGTACAGGGGCTATTGAGGGCTACACCTTC.

In nucleotides, the CDR3 is TGCGCCAGCAGCGTCCAGGGGGTCTACAATGAGCAGTTCTTC. Amino acids: CASSVQGVYNEQFF. The V call is TRBV5-1, the J call TRBJ2-1; 7 bases match TRBD1. Germline assignment: CDR1 SGHRS and CDR2 YFSETQ. The CDR3 loop spans 14 amino acids. After removal of 4 bases from V and 3 bases from J, the junction contained 4 bases not matched to a gene.

The J gene is TRBJ2-6, the V gene TRBV7-9, with 7 bases matching TRBD2. Germline V gene lookup returns CDR1 SEHNR and CDR2 FQNEAQ (reference sequence). The CDR3 spans 18 residues. The V segment lost 1 base and the J segment 0 bases; nucleotides outside the gene matches: 6. The CDR3 DNA is TGTGCCAGCAGCTTAGAGGGAGGGCCTAGCTCTGGGGCCAACGTCCTGACTTTC. It yields the protein CASSLEGGPSSGANVLTF. Based on the CDR3 plus reference TRBV7-9 and TRBJ2-6, the full variable domain is DTGVSQNPRHKITKRGQNVTFRCDPISEHNRLYWYRQTLGQGPEFLTYFQNEAQLEKSRLLSDRFSAERPKGSFSTLEIQRTEQGDSAMYLCASSLEGGPSSGANVLTFGAGSRLTVL.

This clone has just a few counts. The rearrangement joins TRBV7-2 to TRBJ2-3, with D tentatively TRBD2 (5 bases). The CDR3 sequence is 13 residues long. The V end was cut by 1 base, the J end by 5 bases, with 7 bases between. In germline, CDR1 is SGHTA, CDR2 FQGNSA. The CDR3 DNA is TGTGCCAGCAGCTTAGTACGGGAAGATACGCAGTATTTT. Residues: CASSLVREDTQYF.

This clone was seen only a few times. The chain recombines TRBV7-9 with TRBJ2-5; 10 nucleotides match TRBD2. The CDR3 loop spans 17 amino acids. From germline, CDR1 is SEHNR and CDR2 FQNEAQ (reference sequence). With 0 bases clipped from V and 3 bases from J, the junction kept 7 bases outside the gene matches. In nucleotides, the CDR3 is TGTGCCAGCAGCTTAGCGAGCGGAGCGGGAGGGGAAGAGACCCAGTACTTC. Residues: CASSLASGAGGEETQYF.

The genes are TRBV6-1 and TRBJ1-5; 8 bases fit TRBD1. This CDR3 comprises 15 residues. The trim removed 3 bases at V and 6 bases at J, leaving 7 bases unmatched. Germline lookup yields CDR1 MNHNS and CDR2 SASEGT. The CDR3, as DNA: TGTGCCAGCAGTGACCCAGGGGGCGCCCTTCAGCCCCAGCATTTT. It specifies CASSDPGGALQPQHF.

This clone turned up a few times. The chain employs TRBV5-1 and TRBJ2-2; no firm D call. The length of the CDR3 is 14 residues. V was shortened by 1 base and J by 2 bases, with 6 bases between the two germline ends. Germline V gene data show CDR1 as SGHRS and CDR2 as YFSETQ. This chain's CDR3 is CASSLFTNTGELFF. CDR3 coding DNA: TGCGCCAGCAGCTTGTTCACTAACACCGGGGAGCTGTTTTTT.

The V gene is TRBV6-5, the J gene TRBJ2-7; 9 nucleotides match TRBD1. The germline V gene has CDR1 MNHEY and CDR2 SVGAGI. The CDR3 covers 14 residues. The trim removed 9 bases at V and 4 bases at J, leaving 10 bases unmatched. Written as DNA, the CDR3 is TGTGCCAGTTCCCGGGACAGGGATATGTACGAGCAGTACTTC. This translates into CASSRDRDMYEQYF.